These T cell receptor beta chains were read from a single sample in a study of regulatory T cells in long-lasting Graves disease. One entry per CDR3 protein results from TCRdb running MiXCR on the multiplex PCR reads. The sample yields around 450,000 distinct CDR3 sequences, roughly a fifth seen once. The input for sequencing was peripheral blood mononuclear cells (PBMCs), taken when the disease was refractory, from a patient treated with antithyroid drugs. The receptors were sampled from a female donor with Graves disease. Each CDR3 is given with its conserved first and last residue. The D gene is left open where the match is weak. Clone sizes are given selectively: once, few, many, or a class where the clone is expanded.

CDR3 DNA | CDR3 protein | clone size | V gene | D gene | J gene
TGTGCCAGCAACCACGGGACTAGCGGGGGGGGAGAGACCCAGTACTTC | CASNHGTSGGGETQYF | many | TRBV2 | TRBD2 | TRBJ2-5
TGTGCCAGCAGATTAGCGGGAGTAGTAACCTACAATGAGCAGTTCTTC | CASRLAGVVTYNEQFF | NA | TRBV28 | TRBD2 | TRBJ2-1
TGTGCCAGCAGTTACGACAGGGCATCGGGCACCGGGGAGCTGTTTTTT | CASSYDRASGTGELFF | few | TRBV27 | TRBD1 | TRBJ2-2
TGTGCCAGCAGCCAAGTCCGGGGGAGTGGGGCCAACGTCCTGACTTTC | CASSQVRGSGANVLTF | NA | TRBV3-1 | NA | TRBJ2-6
TGTGCCAGCAGCGCCCGGGACAGGGGGATAATCCAAGAGACCCAGTACTTC | CASSARDRGIIQETQYF | many | TRBV6-1 | TRBD1 | TRBJ2-5
TGTGCCAGCAGGTACCCAGGGGCGGGAGGCTGCACCTTC | CASRYPGAGGCTF | few | TRBV12-3/TRBV12-4 | NA | TRBJ1-2
TGTGCCAGCGCCCGGGACAGCATCCAGGGTCAGCCCCAGCATTTT | CASARDSIQGQPQHF | many | TRBV12-3/TRBV12-4 | TRBD1 | TRBJ1-5
TGTGCCAGCAGAAACAGGAGAGGGGGAGAGACCCAGTACTTC | CASRNRRGGETQYF | NA | TRBV6-1 | NA | TRBJ2-5
TGTGCCAGCAGTCCCCAGGTGACAGGGGCGATTTTCAGCCCCTATGGCTACACCTTC | CASSPQVTGAIFSPYGYTF | NA | TRBV6-1 | TRBD1 | TRBJ1-2
TGTGCCACCGCAGAGACAACTAATGAAAAACTGTTTTTT | CATAETTNEKLFF | many | TRBV2 | NA | TRBJ1-4
TGCGCCAGCAGCCAAGTCGCTCTAATAAGGGAGACCCAGTACTTC | CASSQVALIRETQYF | NA | TRBV4-1 | NA | TRBJ2-5
TGTGCCATCACCCGGGGCAGGGGCTATGGCTACACCTTC | CAITRGRGYGYTF | many | TRBV10-3 | NA | TRBJ1-2
TGTGCCAGCAGTTTCCGGCCTCTGTACGAGCAGTACTTC | CASSFRPLYEQYF | many | TRBV12-3/TRBV12-4 | NA | TRBJ2-7
TGTGCTAGCAGCTCGAGGGGTTTGGAGACCCAGTACTTC | CASSSRGLETQYF | NA | TRBV7-7 | NA | TRBJ2-5
TGTGCCAGCAGTTTAACAGGGTCGTTTAGCGGGGAGCTGTTTTTT | CASSLTGSFSGELFF | many | TRBV27 | NA | TRBJ2-2
TGTGCCATCAGTGAAGCAGGGGGGACCCAGTACTTC | CAISEAGGTQYF | few | TRBV10-3 | TRBD1 | TRBJ2-5
TGTGCCAGCAGCTTATTTCAGGCTTCCTACGAGCAGTACTTC | CASSLFQASYEQYF | NA | TRBV7-2 | NA | TRBJ2-7
TGTGCCAGCAGGCCGACAGGACTAATCTACGAGCAGTACTTC | CASRPTGLIYEQYF | many | TRBV6-1 | NA | TRBJ2-7
TGTGCCAGCAGCTTCCCTTCCACAGGGGGCACTGAAGCTTTCTTT | CASSFPSTGGTEAFF | NA | TRBV7-9 | TRBD1 | TRBJ1-1